The sequence of this T cell receptor beta chain was determined in a study of blood T cell repertoires in COVID-19 (TCRdb year 2020). About the full investigation: The collaborator samples originated in the United States, Italy and Spain and spanned the acute and convalescent phases of COVID-19. The material from the prospective study consisted of cDNA or gDNA derived from T cells, B-cell-depleted T cells, or PBMCs. Subjects who had been exposed to COVID-19, were actively infected with it, or had recovered from it provided the deeply sampled blood TCRbeta repertoires that made up the dataset. The repertoires were released in a freely available public database intended as a resource for research on the immune response to SARS-CoV-2. The samples were drawn from two sources: the first 160 participants of the ongoing ImmuneRACE study, and 950 to 1,500 subjects contributed by 6 global collaborators. Sample metadata almost always included a de-identified subject ID, COVID-19 status, age in years and sex. HLA class I and class II types, where available, came from metadata supplied by the sample provider rather than from assay-based typing. What the research found in general, with its limitations: Clinical and demographic metadata were provided uncurated, with the amount varying by source and participant.

For this clone: What this receptor recognizes is not known. No per-base quality is available; no much larger clone lies one base away.

TCRbeta CDR3 regions were amplified from genomic DNA by means of the immunoSEQ Assay, a bias-controlled multiplex PCR. Regarding the original processing steps: The number of nucleated cells in each sample was estimated from the amplification of reference gene primers within the assay. To quantify the absolute abundance of each unique TCRbeta CDR3 rearrangement, sequence reads were collapsed and filtered. Productive Simpson clonality was computed per sample as the square root of Simpson's diversity index over productive rearrangements. TCRdb carries this immuneACCESS record with in-frame sequences only. Its versions omit some clonotypes, under half of them owing to an unresolved V gene in the studies checked, with the rest unexplained. V and J calls and clone size are as listed in that table; D and trimming were resolved from the DNA. Here the sample has 200,000 to 250,000 clones; more than 70% occur a single time. The ten largest account for around 3.3% of the sample.

Each collaborating institution followed its own protocols to collect whole blood in K2EDTA tubes. Collaborator samples were shipped for TCRbeta analysis as frozen whole blood, isolated PBMCs, or DNA extracted from either sample type. Material: peripheral blood. This clonotype was sampled from a woman aged 80 or older with acute or convalescent COVID-19.

The CDR3 loop reads CSVTELNTEAFF. The sequenced DNA is TGCAGCGTCACGGAGCTTAACACTGAAGCTTTCTTT. The V and J segments used are TRBV29-1 and TRBJ1-1, with the D gene uncertain. CDR1 SQVTM and CDR2 ANQGSEA were looked up in the germline V gene. Inclusive of the bounding cysteine and phenylalanine, the CDR3 is 12 residues long. The read is trimmed to its CDR3 DNA, 36 bases read in frame from base 1. Trimming takes 6 bases from V and 2 bases from J, and the germline ends sit 10 bases apart.